This TCR beta chain was identified in a study of cytomegalovirus exposure and HLA in healthy donors. Primers for the PCR totalled 60 Vbeta and 13 Jbeta. Using immunoSEQ multiplex PCR, the repertoire was profiled, and TCRdb retains in-frame clones only, with some absent. The sample carries around 100,000 clones, 70% to 80% recorded once. The sample comprised PBMCs. The sequence derives from a woman between 35 and 50 years old in good health and CMV-seropositive.

CDR3 loop: CASSLDGDRDQPQHF. The CDR3 DNA is TGCGCCAGCAGCTTGGATGGGGACAGGGATCAGCCCCAGCATTTT. V usage is TRBV5-1 and J usage is TRBJ1-5; 9 nucleotides agree with TRBD1. The junction had 3 bases not matched to a gene; V was cut back by 0 bases and J by 5 bases. The germline V gene has CDR1 SGHRS and CDR2 YFSETQ. This CDR3 is built from 15 residues.